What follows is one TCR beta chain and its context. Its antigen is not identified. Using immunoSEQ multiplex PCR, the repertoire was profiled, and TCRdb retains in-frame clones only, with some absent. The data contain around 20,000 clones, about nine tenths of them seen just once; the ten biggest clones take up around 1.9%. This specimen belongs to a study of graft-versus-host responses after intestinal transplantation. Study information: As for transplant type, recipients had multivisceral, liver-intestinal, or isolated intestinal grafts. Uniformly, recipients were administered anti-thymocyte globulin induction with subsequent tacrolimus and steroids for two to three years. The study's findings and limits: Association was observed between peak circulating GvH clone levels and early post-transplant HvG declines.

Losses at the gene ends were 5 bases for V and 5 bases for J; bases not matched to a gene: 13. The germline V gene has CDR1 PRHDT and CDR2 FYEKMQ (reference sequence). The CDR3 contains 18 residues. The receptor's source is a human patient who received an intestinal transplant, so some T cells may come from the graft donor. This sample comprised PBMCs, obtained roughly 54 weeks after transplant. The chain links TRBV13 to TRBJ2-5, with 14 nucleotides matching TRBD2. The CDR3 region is CASSPRGGLAGEGETQYF. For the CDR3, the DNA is TGTGCCAGCAGCCCGAGAGGGGGACTAGCGGGAGAGGGGGAGACCCAGTACTTC.